This entry describes one T cell receptor beta chain. Its antigen is unidentified. Coverage ceases 3 residues before the CDR3 finishes, and the germline J gene fills in the end. CDR3 length: 14 amino acids. Germline trimming cut 6 bases from V and 3 bases from J; bases unmatched to any gene: 7. The germline CDR1 and CDR2 sequences are SEHNR and FQNEAQ (reference sequence). The data stem from a study of T cell clonality in common variable immunodeficiency. The study's findings and limits: Fewer TCRbeta clones were shared among CVID subjects than controls. CVID patient heterogeneity limited repertoire-clinical complication correlations. Reportedly, TCR beta sequences from common variable immunodeficiency showed fewer deletions and N-nucleotide insertions.

The CVID group had roughly 16 females and 25 to 35 males, mean age roughly 40. Sequenced by immunoSEQ multiplex PCR; TCRdb stores in-frame clones only, minus some. The table lists around 13,000 clones, no singletons, with roughly 9.5% in the top ten. The receptor was isolated from a human donor with common variable immunodeficiency. The sample comprised peripheral blood mononuclear cells. The chain links TRBV7-9 to TRBJ2-5; 7 bases line up with TRBD2. The DNA read from the CDR3 is TGTGCCAGCAGTTCCAGTGGACTAGAAGAGACC. It codes for CASSSSGLEET. The complete CDR3 reads CASSSSGLEETQYF.